This TCR beta chain was sequenced during a study of regulatory T cells in long-lasting Graves disease. Study-level information: Newly diagnosed Graves' patients took antithyroid drugs under 3 months.

Arm-PCR of CDR3 regions and iRepertoire HTBI primers were used to build TCR beta libraries. A single record per CDR3 protein comes from TCRdb applying MiXCR to the multiplex PCR reads. Here the sample spans a few hundred thousand distinct CDR3 sequences, approximately 19% being singletons. Time point meaning: newly diagnosed GD, antithyroid drugs for less than 3 months. There was RNA extracted from PBMCs, and the TCR library was made from it. The CDR3 totals 15 residues. The germline V gene encodes CDR1 GTSNPN and CDR2 SVGIG (reference sequence). The junction had 10 bases not matched to a gene; V was cut back by 4 bases and J by 5 bases. This clonotype was seen only a few times. This same sample was also taken into another study, of T cells in Graves' hyperthyroidism and ophthalmopathy.

The source is a woman aged 25 to 39 with Graves disease. The sequences come from peripheral blood mononuclear cells (PBMCs), collected at new diagnosis, from a patient treated with antithyroid drugs. This chain uses TRBV30 with TRBJ2-2; 7 nucleotides align to TRBD2. The CDR3 region has the DNA TGTGCCTGGAAAATGGTTGCGGGAGTGACCGGGGAGCTGTTTTTT. The encoded protein is CAWKMVAGVTGELFF.